These 3 T cell receptor beta chains share one sample of origin, sequenced in a study of cytomegalovirus exposure and HLA in healthy donors. It was with 60 Vbeta and 13 Jbeta primers that the PCR ran. Clones were read by immunoSEQ multiplex PCR, and TCRdb kept only the in-frame ones, dropping some. Of some 110,000 clones detected, approximately 80% appear once; the ten largest clones hold roughly 5%. The sequenced sample consisted of PBMCs. The receptors were gathered from a man aged 50-59 years in good health and CMV-seropositive.

V gene TRBV29-1 combines with J gene TRBJ2-7; weak D call: TRBD1 (5 bases). V lost 3 bases to trimming and J lost 0 bases, with 9 bases between them. Germline V CDR1 and CDR2: SQVTM, ANQGSEA. CDR3 length equals 13 residues. For the CDR3, the DNA is TGCAGCGTTGATTCGCAGGGCTCCTACGAGCAGTACTTC. As protein: CSVDSQGSYEQYF.

The chain is built from TRBV6-1 and TRBJ2-3, with no clear D. Per germline, CDR1 MNHNS and CDR2 SASEGT. This CDR3 has 11 amino acids. With 2 bases removed from V and 6 bases from J, the gap between germline ends came to 3 bases. The DNA for the CDR3 is TGTGCCAGCAGTGAACTCGATACGCAGTATTTT. Protein: CASSELDTQYF.

The chain couples TRBV7-2 to TRBJ1-1; 9 bases are shared with TRBD1. With V trimmed by 4 bases and J by 3 bases, 6 bases remained unmatched. CDR3 length: 15 amino acids. The germline gives CDR1 SGHTA, CDR2 FQGNSA. The CDR3 protein is CASSSRTGDDTEAFF. Here the CDR3 DNA reads TGTGCCAGCAGCTCCCGGACAGGGGACGACACTGAAGCTTTCTTT.